A single sample is the source of the 14 T cell receptor beta chains below, sequenced in a study of tumor and adjacent non-tumor tissue in lung cancer. RNA was extracted from bulk tissue without any cell sorting. The library came from three nested PCR rounds adapted from ARM-PCR protocols. TCRdb reprocessed the multiplex PCR reads via MiXCR and lists one record per CDR3 protein. The table lists over 60,000 distinct CDR3 sequences, around 85% of them singletons. Input material: lung tumor tissue. The receptors shown here come from a woman in her fifties or sixties with non-small cell lung cancer.

This clonotype was counted between two and nine times. This sequence joins TRBV2 and TRBJ2-2, with D unclear. The ends were cut back, 5 bases at V and 0 bases at J, with 10 bases in the middle. The CDR3 totals 15 residues. The germline V gene encodes CDR1 SNHLY and CDR2 FYNNEI. The CDR3 DNA is TGTGCCAGCAGTCGTTCTGCAACGAACACCGGGGAGCTGTTTTTT. Amino acid sequence: CASSRSATNTGELFF.

Turning to this clonotype: The conserved closing phenylalanine or tryptophan is absent in this CDR3, likely reflecting a read error. J is TRBJ1-5 and V is TRBV6-1; D not certain. Per the germline V gene, CDR1 is MNHNS and CDR2 is SASEGT. The CDR3 consists of 13 residues. Here the CDR3 reads CASSLYSNQTQHL. CDR3 coding DNA: TGTGCCAGCAGCCTTTATAGCAATCAGACCCAGCATCTT.

The count of this clonotype is one. The chain is built from TRBV20-1 and TRBJ2-7; D uncertain. CDR3 size: 13 residues. Trimming removed 0 bases at V and 7 bases at J, with 13 bases between. The germline CDR1 and CDR2 sequences are DFQATT and SNEGSKA (reference sequence). The CDR3 reads CSARDDRCYEQYF. The DNA of the CDR3 is TGCAGTGCTAGAGACGACCGCTGCTATGAGCAGTACTTC.

J is TRBJ2-1 and V is TRBV11-2; 7 nucleotides agree with TRBD2. The CDR3 extends over 11 amino acids. The junction had 7 bases not matched to a gene; V was cut back by 10 bases and J by 10 bases. The germline V gene encodes CDR1 SGHAT and CDR2 FQNNGV. The DNA of the CDR3 is TGTGCCATGGGACTACCTGACGAGCAGTTCTTC. Its protein is CAMGLPDEQFF.

Note on this clonotype: Relative to the germline gene, one junction end is altered; a read error may explain this. The V gene is TRBV6-6, the J gene TRBJ2-7; 12 bases fit TRBD1. Germline lookup yields CDR1 MNHNY and CDR2 SVGAGI (reference sequence). This CDR3 region has 15 residues. The DNA of the CDR3 is TGTGCCAGCAGCAAACCGGGACAGGGGGCTTACGAGGAGTACTTC. Encoded protein: CASSKPGQGAYEEYF.

This clonotype was counted once. The junction departs from germline at one end; a sequencing error may be responsible. The V call is TRBV11-2, the J call TRBJ2-5; D may correspond to TRBD1 or TRBD2 (5 bases each). The length of the CDR3 is 17 residues. CDR1 and CDR2 from the germline V gene are SGHAT and FQNNGV. The CDR3 sequence is CTSGLAPKGKVQESQYF. In DNA form, the CDR3 reads TGTACCAGCGGCTTAGCCCCGAAGGGGAAGGTACAAGAGAGCCAGTACTTC.

In the case of this clonotype: Because it lacks the conserved phenylalanine or tryptophan at the end, this CDR3 is likely a read error. The V gene is TRBV28, the J gene TRBJ1-6; D is undetermined. The V and J ends lost 5 bases and 9 bases respectively, with 11 bases between them. The CDR3 is 13 residues long. The germline V gene has CDR1 MDHEN and CDR2 SYDVKM. The chain's CDR3 is CASSLSGVSPLHS. The CDR3 nucleotides read TGTGCCAGCAGTCTCTCTGGGGTTTCACCCCTCCACTCT.

Turning to this clonotype: The junction does not match germline at one end; this may be a read error. The rearrangement joins TRBV12-5 to TRBJ2-1, with 9 positions matching TRBD1. CDR3 length: 15 residues. Germline-derived CDR1 and CDR2 are LGHNT and FRNRAP. The CDR3 is CANGLGQGRTNDQFF. The CDR3 DNA is TGTGCTAATGGTTTAGGACAGGGGAGGACTAATGACCAGTTCTTC.

This clonotype was seen a single time. At one end the junction does not follow the germline gene, possibly because of a read error. J is TRBJ2-7 and V is TRBV6-2 or TRBV6-3, with D possibly being TRBD2 (6 bases). The CDR3 is made up of 14 amino acids. From germline, CDR1 is MNHEY and CDR2 SVGEGT. CDR3 nucleotide sequence: TGTGACAGCAGTTACTCGGGCGGGGAGCACGAGCAGTACTTC. As protein: CDSSYSGGEHEQYF.

This clonotype was picked up one time. The conserved phenylalanine or tryptophan normally closing the CDR3 is absent here, so this likely arose from a read error. J is TRBJ2-5 and V is TRBV11-2, with 7 nucleotides matching TRBD2. V lost 4 bases, J lost 9 bases, and 11 bases stayed unmatched. The CDR3 loop spans 14 amino acids. Germline V CDR1 and CDR2: SGHAT, FQNNGV. The DNA of the CDR3 is TGTGCCAGCAGCTCCGGACTGACCCGGGAGGCCCAGTACTTA. Protein sequence: CASSSGLTREAQYL.

This chain connects TRBV12-3 or TRBV12-4 to TRBJ2-1; 7 nucleotides align to TRBD2. The CDR3 is 14 amino acids. Unmatched junction bases numbered 20, after V lost 8 bases and J lost 16 bases. CDR3 residues: CASVPGGAYNERFF. The DNA for the CDR3 is TGTGCCAGCGTACCGGGAGGCGCCTACAATGAGCGCTTCTTC.

On this clonotype: Germline and junction disagree at one end, which may indicate a read error. The chain couples TRBV28 to TRBJ1-4; D gene uncertain. Germline assignment: CDR1 MDHEN and CDR2 SYDVKM. CDR3 length: 14 residues. CDR3 bases: TGTGCCTGCAGTTTAGCCCTTCCCTGGGAAAAACTGTTTTTT. Its translation is CACSLALPWEKLFF.

Concerning this clonotype: An end of the junction does not agree with germline; a read error may underlie this. V is TRBV5-1 and J is TRBJ2-6; weak D call: TRBD2 (7 bases). Germline V gene lookup returns CDR1 SGHRS and CDR2 YFSETQ. The CDR3 sequence is 15 residues long. The CDR3 is CASSFGGLGTNVLTF. The CDR3 region has the DNA TGCGCCAGCAGCTTCGGGGGGCTCGGGACCAACGTCTTGACTTTC.

J is TRBJ2-7 and V is TRBV20-1; D is undetermined. Germline lookup yields CDR1 DFQATT and CDR2 SNEGSKA (reference sequence). The CDR3 contains 12 residues. The DNA of the CDR3 is TGCGGTTCTTTTGACCGAAACTACGAGCAGTACTTC. This translates into CGSFDRNYEQYF.